This T cell receptor beta chain was documented in a study of T cells in Graves' hyperthyroidism and ophthalmopathy. Study background: Peripheral blood samples were taken at initial diagnosis, prior to any treatment. Study outcomes and limitations: Within blood appeared most thyroid clonotypes that had expanded above 0.001. A model of 13 V-J features distinguished ophthalmopathy from stable hyperthyroidism.

Amplification targeted TCR beta CDR3 regions from RNA transcripts. The primer set for the first-round RT-PCR of the TCR CDR3 was HTBI. TCRdb analysed the multiplex PCR reads with MiXCR anew, one entry per CDR3 protein. The sample contains roughly 500,000 distinct CDR3 sequences, around a quarter of which appear only once. The CDR3 length is 14 residues. V was cut by 1 base and J by 1 base, with 5 bases left in between. Germline loops: CDR1 KGHSH, CDR2 LQKENI. To note about this clonotype: The antigen remains unidentified.

It was uncontrolled infection, other autoimmune disease, pregnancy or lactation that excluded patients. The sample consisted of blood. The chain combines TRBV18 with TRBJ2-4; no reliable D call. The TCR was taken from a woman aged 25 to 39 with Graves' ophthalmopathy. As DNA, the CDR3 is TGTGCCAGCTCACCACTGGTTGCCAAAAACATTCAGTACTTC. This sequence encodes CASSPLVAKNIQYF. Combining the CDR3 with reference TRBV18 and TRBJ2-4 gives the whole variable domain NAGVMQNPRHLVRRRGQEARLRCSPMKGHSHVYWYRQLPEEGLKFMVYLQKENIIDESGMPKERFSAEFPKEGPSILRIQQVVRGDSAAYFCASSPLVAKNIQYFGAGTRLSVL.